In its sample, the clone carrying this TCR beta chain was seen many times. TCRdb passed the 5' RACE reads through MiXCR, listing each CDR3 protein once. The sample lists fewer than 350,000 distinct CDR3 sequences, roughly 3.5% occurring once. The data were taken from a study of T cells after yellow fever vaccination. This CDR3 region has 16 residues. Trimming pared 0 bases from V and 3 bases from J, leaving 12 bases between. In germline, CDR1 is MNHEY, CDR2 SVGAGI. The sequence was obtained from a man between 18 and 35 years old who received the YFV17D yellow fever vaccine. The sequences come from PBMCs, collected on the day of the yellow fever booster vaccination. The chain couples TRBV6-5 to TRBJ2-1; maybe TRBD2 (5 bases). Here the CDR3 reads CASSYSSIGLYNEQFF. CDR3 bases: TGTGCCAGCAGTTACTCCTCGATCGGACTCTACAATGAGCAGTTCTTC.